This TCR beta chain appears in the sequencing data of a study of T cell responses to AZD1222 COVID-19 vaccine. General study points: Sampled repertoires all dated from after the peak T cell response.

Generated by immunoSEQ multiplex PCR, the TCRdb table keeps only in-frame clones and is missing some. The repertoire holds about 150,000 clones, with around 87% as singletons. A word on this clone: The antigen is unknown.

Recipients boosted at about 4 weeks or about 12 weeks are pooled. The CDR3 is 14 residues long. Per germline, CDR1 SGDLS and CDR2 YYNGEE. V shed 2 bases and J 7 bases; nucleotides not matched to a gene: 4. The receptor was isolated from an adult who received the AZD1222 COVID-19 vaccine. The chain combines TRBV9 with TRBJ1-4; 8 bases are a match to TRBD1. The sample here was peripheral blood, taken 28 days after the second AZD1222 dose. The CDR3 DNA reads as TGTGCCAGCAGCGTCACCGGGACAGGTGAAAAACTGTTTTTT. This codes for CASSVTGTGEKLFF.